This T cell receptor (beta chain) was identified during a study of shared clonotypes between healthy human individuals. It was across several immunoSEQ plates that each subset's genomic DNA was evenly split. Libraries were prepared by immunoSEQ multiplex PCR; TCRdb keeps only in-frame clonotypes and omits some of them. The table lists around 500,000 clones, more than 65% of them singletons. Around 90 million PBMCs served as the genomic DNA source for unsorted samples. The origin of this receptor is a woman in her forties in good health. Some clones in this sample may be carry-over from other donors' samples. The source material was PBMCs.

Here the CDR3 reads CASSLVRGGETQYF. Here the CDR3 DNA reads TGTGCCAGCAGTTTAGTGCGGGGTGGGGAGACCCAGTACTTC. V is TRBV28 and J is TRBJ2-5; D possibly corresponds to TRBD2 (6 bases). The V gene's germline CDR1 is MDHEN and CDR2 SYDVKM. There are 14 residues in the CDR3. V lost 2 bases, J lost 5 bases, and 12 bases lay in between.